This T cell receptor beta chain came from a study of T cells in Graves' hyperthyroidism and ophthalmopathy. The overall study: Peripheral blood was obtained at initial diagnosis, preceding any treatment. Broader study findings: Most clonotypes expanded in the thyroid (above 0.001) were also present in blood.

The investigators amplified TCR beta CDR3 regions from RNA transcripts. Initially, a first-round RT-PCR of the TCR CDR3 employed the HTBI primer set. TCRdb recomputed calls from the multiplex PCR reads with MiXCR, one row per CDR3 protein. The sample records about 270,000 distinct CDR3 sequences, around 15% being singletons. This clonotype has at least ten counts. Antigen: not known. The CDR3 consists of 11 residues. Germline CDR1 is MNHNS and CDR2 is SASEGT. The V and J ends lost 3 bases and 5 bases respectively, with 5 bases between them. Diagnosis rested on symptoms, serum thyroxine and TRAb, thyroid ultrasound, and orbital computed tomography.

Sequencing was done on a sample of blood. The source of this sequence is a woman in her forties or fifties with Graves' hyperthyroidism that later progressed to Graves' ophthalmopathy. The chain joins TRBV6-1 to TRBJ2-7, with no clear D. CDR3 region: CASSDLNEQYF. For the CDR3, the DNA is TGTGCCAGCAGTGATCTCAACGAGCAGTACTTC.